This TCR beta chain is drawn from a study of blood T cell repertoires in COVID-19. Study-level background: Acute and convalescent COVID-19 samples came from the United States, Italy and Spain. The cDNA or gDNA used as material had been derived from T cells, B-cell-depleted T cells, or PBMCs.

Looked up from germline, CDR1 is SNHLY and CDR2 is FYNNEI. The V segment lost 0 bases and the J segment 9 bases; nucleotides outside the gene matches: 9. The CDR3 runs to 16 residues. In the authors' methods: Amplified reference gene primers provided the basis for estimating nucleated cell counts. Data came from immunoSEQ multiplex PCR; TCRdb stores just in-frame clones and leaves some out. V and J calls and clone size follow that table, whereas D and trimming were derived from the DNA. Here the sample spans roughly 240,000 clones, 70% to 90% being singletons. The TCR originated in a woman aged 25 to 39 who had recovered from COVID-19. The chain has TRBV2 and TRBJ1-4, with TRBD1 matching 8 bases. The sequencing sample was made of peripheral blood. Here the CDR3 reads CASSEATAGGLQKLFF. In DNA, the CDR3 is TGTGCCAGCAGTGAAGCGACGGCAGGGGGCCTTCAAAAACTGTTTTTT.